A selection of T cell receptor beta chains follows, all from one sample in a study of T cells in Graves' hyperthyroidism and ophthalmopathy. TCRdb fed the multiplex PCR reads into MiXCR, producing one record per CDR3 protein. The sample shows 340,000 or so distinct CDR3 sequences, around a sixth of them seen only once. The specimen was blood. Receptor source: a woman aged 50 to 60 with Graves' hyperthyroidism. CDR3s leave out the opening cysteine and the closing phenylalanine or tryptophan. A D gene is named only where the DNA matches it firmly.

CDR3aa | v_gene | d_gene
AWSQRVPQNTEAF | TRBV30 | -
ASIPGGVNTGELF | TRBV2 | -
ASRPGQGATEAF | TRBV19 | TRBD1
STRGPGGGGRNTEAF | TRBV20-1 | TRBD1
ASSESQSYNEQF | TRBV10-1 | -
ASSLVGREDTEAF | TRBV5-1 | -
SANRGLAGEYTDTQY | TRBV20-1 | TRBD2
ASSFAAGAVREQY | TRBV28 | -
ASSQAGGPYNEQF | TRBV4-1 | TRBD2
ASSYTPGQGATEAF | TRBV28 | TRBD1
ASSQRGDTRSYEQY | TRBV3-1 | -
ASSRPGQGPSDGYT | TRBV12-3/TRBV12-4 | TRBD1
ASSLAPGQEYYGYT | TRBV11-2 | TRBD1
ASSLGGAGVPETQY | TRBV2 | TRBD2
ASSERAQETQY | TRBV2 | -
SVEEVGARGTGELF | TRBV29-1 | -
ASSPFKGLGPDTQY | TRBV7-9 | -
ASSLNTGGQDEQF | TRBV7-3 | TRBD2
ASSLVSSGNTIY | TRBV12-3/TRBV12-4 | -
ASRLPSQGAYEQY | TRBV28 | TRBD1
ASNIWEGSTDTQY | TRBV12-3/TRBV12-4 | TRBD2
ASRTTESSYNEQF | TRBV5-1 | -
ASSIDRDTDTQY | TRBV19 | -
ASGTGPSGANVLT | TRBV19 | TRBD1
ASSLFPAGGPTDTQY | TRBV5-1 | TRBD2
AWIITGTDTQY | TRBV30 | -
SARDRWDTEAF | TRBV20-1 | -
SVEVAGEMETQY | TRBV29-1 | TRBD2
ASSVGTSGSYNEQF | TRBV6-1 | TRBD2
ASTFRDRVVYGYT | TRBV19 | TRBD1
ASSPGLRSYNEQF | TRBV5-1 | -
SAIGTSGSDEQF | TRBV20-1 | TRBD2
ASSLSGRDTQY | TRBV5-4 | -
ASSNLDDQGQGAENEQF | TRBV27 | TRBD1
ATSGAGGSDEQY | TRBV24-1 | -
ASRTGANTGELF | TRBV2 | TRBD1
ASSLRTGYGYT | TRBV27 | -